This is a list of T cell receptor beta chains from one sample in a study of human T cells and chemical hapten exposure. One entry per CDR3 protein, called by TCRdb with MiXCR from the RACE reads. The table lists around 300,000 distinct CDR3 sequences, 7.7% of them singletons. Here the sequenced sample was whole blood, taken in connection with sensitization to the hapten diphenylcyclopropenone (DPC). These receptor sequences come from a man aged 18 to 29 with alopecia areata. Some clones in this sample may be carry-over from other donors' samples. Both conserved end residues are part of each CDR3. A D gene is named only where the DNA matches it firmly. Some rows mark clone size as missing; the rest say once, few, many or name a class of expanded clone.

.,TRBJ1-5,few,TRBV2,TGTGCCAGCAGTCGCGACCCCTACGGGGGCGATCAGCCCCAGCATTTT,CASSRDPYGGDQPQHF
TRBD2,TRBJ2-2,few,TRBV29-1,TGCAGCGTGAGCGGGGGGGCCGCCGGGGAGCTGTTTTTT,CSVSGGAAGELFF
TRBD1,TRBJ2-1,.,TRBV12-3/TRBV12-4,TGTGCCAGCAGTCCGGGACAGACAAACAATGAGCAGTTCTTC,CASSPGQTNNEQFF
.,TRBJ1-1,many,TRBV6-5,TGTGCCAGCAGTTACGAGGCGGGAAAGCAAGCTTTCTTT,CASSYEAGKQAFF
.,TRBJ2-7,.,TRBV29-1,TGCAGCGTTGAGGGGCACTCGGGGAGCTCCTACGAGCAGTACTTC,CSVEGHSGSSYEQYF
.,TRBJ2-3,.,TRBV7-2,TGTGCCAGCAGCCTCCAATTTGGCACAGATACGCAGTATTTT,CASSLQFGTDTQYF
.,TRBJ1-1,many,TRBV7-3,TGTGCCAGCAGCTTAACGGGGGGAGTTGGCACTGAAGCTTTCTTT,CASSLTGGVGTEAFF
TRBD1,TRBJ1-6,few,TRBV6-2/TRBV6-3,TGTGCCAGCAGTTACGCGGGACAGCAAGATGGTTCACCCCTCCACTTT,CASSYAGQQDGSPLHF
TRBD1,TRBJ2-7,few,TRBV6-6,TGTGCCAGCAGTCCGACAGGGGGAGGGCCCTACGAGCAGTACTTC,CASSPTGGGPYEQYF
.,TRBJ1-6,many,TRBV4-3,TGCGCCAGCAGCCAAGATCAACGGGCCCAGGGAGCCCTCCACTTT,CASSQDQRAQGALHF
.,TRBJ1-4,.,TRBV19,TGTGCCAGTAGTATCCGGGAGTCCTCGAATGAAAAACTGTTTTTT,CASSIRESSNEKLFF
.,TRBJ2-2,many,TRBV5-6,TGTGCCAGCAGCTTGGCTGCGGGGCCTGGGGAGCTGTTTTTT,CASSLAAGPGELFF
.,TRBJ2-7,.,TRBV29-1,TGCAGCGTTGACCTGGGGGGTAGGGAGCAGTACTTC,CSVDLGGREQYF
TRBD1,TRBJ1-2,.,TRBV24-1,TGTGCCACCAGTGAGCTGACAGGGGTCGACAACTATGGCTACACCTTC,CATSELTGVDNYGYTF
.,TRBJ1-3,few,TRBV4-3,TGCGCCAGCAGCCAAGATGCTGGAAACACCATATATTTT,CASSQDAGNTIYF
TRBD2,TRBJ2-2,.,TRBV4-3,TGCGCCAGCAGGGGAGGGTTGTACACCGGGGAGCTGTTTTTT,CASRGGLYTGELFF
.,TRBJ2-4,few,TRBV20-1,TGCAGTGCTAGAGATGGGGAGAAAAACATTCAGTACTTC,CSARDGEKNIQYF
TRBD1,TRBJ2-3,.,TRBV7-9,TGTGCCAGCAGCTTCACCGGGACAGGGCTCTCCATAGATACGCAGTATTTT,CASSFTGTGLSIDTQYF
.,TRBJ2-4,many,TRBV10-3,TGTGCCATCAGTGAGGATGGGGAAAACATTCAGTACTTC,CAISEDGENIQYF
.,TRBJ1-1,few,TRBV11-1,TGTGCCAGCGCTCCTCCTTGGGGGAGCACTGAAGCTTTCTTT,CASAPPWGSTEAFF
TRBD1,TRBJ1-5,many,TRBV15,TGTGCCACCAGCAGTTCCAGGGGGTTTGCAAATCAGCCCCAGCATTTT,CATSSSRGFANQPQHF
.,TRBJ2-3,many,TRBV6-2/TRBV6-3,TGTGCCAGCAGTTACGGCGGGGACACAGATACGCAGTATTTT,CASSYGGDTDTQYF
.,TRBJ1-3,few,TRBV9,TGTGCCAGCAGCACCTCTAGGGAGTTCATCGGAAACACCATATATTTT,CASSTSREFIGNTIYF
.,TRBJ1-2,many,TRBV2,TGTGCCAGCAGGAGCCCAGGGGACTATGGCTACACCTTC,CASRSPGDYGYTF
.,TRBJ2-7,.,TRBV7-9,TGTGCCAGCAGCTTAGGGCAGGCCGGGCACTACGAGCAGTACTTC,CASSLGQAGHYEQYF
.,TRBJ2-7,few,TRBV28,TGTGCCAGCAGAATAAGGGGCCGGACGCACTACGAGCAGTACTTC,CASRIRGRTHYEQYF